This T cell receptor (beta chain) was captured by sequencing in a study of blood T cell repertoires in COVID-19. About the research overall: Collection of acute and convalescent COVID-19 samples took place in the United States, Italy and Spain.

Original handling: Nucleated cell number was recorded as an estimate derived from reference gene primer amplification. The method was immunoSEQ multiplex PCR; TCRdb's version includes in-frame clones alone and lacks a portion of them. V and J calls and clone size come straight from that table; D and trimming were deduced from the DNA. The table records approximately 90,000 clones, around 86% of them present only once. After removal of 5 bases from V and 2 bases from J, the junction contained 4 bases not matched to a gene. The germline CDR1 and CDR2 sequences are SGHVS and FNYEAQ. The CDR3 has 15 amino acids.

The sequenced sample was peripheral blood. The rearrangement links TRBV7-6 to TRBJ2-7; 12 nucleotides match TRBD2. This sequence was found in an older woman with acute or convalescent COVID-19. CDR3 loop: CASSPGLAGPYEQYF. In DNA form, the CDR3 reads TGTGCCAGCAGCCCAGGACTAGCGGGACCCTACGAGCAGTACTTC.